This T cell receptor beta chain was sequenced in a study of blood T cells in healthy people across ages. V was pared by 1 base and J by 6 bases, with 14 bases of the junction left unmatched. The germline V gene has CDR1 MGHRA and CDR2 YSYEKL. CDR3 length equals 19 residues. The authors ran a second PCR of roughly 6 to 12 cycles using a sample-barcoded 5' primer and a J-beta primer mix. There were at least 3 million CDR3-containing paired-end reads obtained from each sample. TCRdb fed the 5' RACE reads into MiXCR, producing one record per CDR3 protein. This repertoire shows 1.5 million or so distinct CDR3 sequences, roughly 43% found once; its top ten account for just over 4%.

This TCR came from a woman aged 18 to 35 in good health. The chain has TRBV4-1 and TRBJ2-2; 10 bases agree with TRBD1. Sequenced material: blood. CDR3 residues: CASSQVLKTGQGYSGELFF. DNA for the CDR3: TGCGCCAGCAGCCAAGTTTTAAAAACGGGACAGGGGTACTCCGGGGAGCTGTTTTTT.